These T cell receptor beta chains were read from a single sample in a study of blood T cell repertoires in COVID-19. TCRdb keeps only in-frame clones here, not all; method: immunoSEQ multiplex PCR. The sample lists 120,000 to 150,000 clones, around 87% occurring once. Sample: peripheral blood. The receptors derive from a man aged 45-60 years who had recovered from COVID-19. CDR3s include the opening cysteine and the closing phenylalanine or tryptophan. The D gene is left open where the match is weak. A row's size may be missing; if present it is once, few, many or a size class.

d_gene | abundance | j_gene | v_gene | CDR3nt | CDR3aa
NA | NA | TRBJ1-1 | TRBV5-1 | TGCGCCAGCAGCTTGGCTGGGGGCTCGATGAACACTGAAGCTTTCTTT | CASSLAGGSMNTEAFF
NA | NA | TRBJ1-5 | TRBV18 | TGTGCCAGCTCACGCGGGGATAGCAATCAGCCCCAGCATTTT | CASSRGDSNQPQHF
NA | NA | TRBJ2-1 | TRBV3-1/TRBV3-2 | TGTGCCAGCAGCCAAGTCGGGTTCTATGAGCAGTTCTTC | CASSQVGFYEQFF
TRBD1 | NA | TRBJ2-6 | TRBV9 | TGTGCCAGCAGCACTAGACAGGGCTCCGGGGCCAACGTCCTGACTTTC | CASSTRQGSGANVLTF
TRBD1 | few | TRBJ1-1 | TRBV5-6 | TGTGCCAGCAGCTCACTAGCGACAGGGGAGAACACTGAAGCTTTCTTT | CASSSLATGENTEAFF
TRBD2 | once | TRBJ2-7 | TRBV5-6 | TGTGCCAGCAGCTTGTTCGAGGGACTACTTAGCGACGAGCAGTACTTC | CASSLFEGLLSDEQYF
NA | NA | TRBJ1-3 | TRBV19 | TGTGCCAGTAGTATTTACCATCAGGGCTTCTCTGGAAACACCATATATTTT | CASSIYHQGFSGNTIYF
TRBD1 | NA | TRBJ1-3 | TRBV15 | TGTGCCACCAGCAGAGGTAGACCGGGACAGGGTTTCTCTGGAAACACCATATATTTT | CATSRGRPGQGFSGNTIYF
NA | NA | TRBJ1-5 | TRBV10-2 | TGCGCCAGCACCGACGGCGCGAGGAGCAATCAGCCCCAGCATTTT | CASTDGARSNQPQHF
TRBD1 | NA | TRBJ1-4 | TRBV15 | TGTGCCACCAGCCTGGACAGGGGACGAGAAAAACTGTTTTTT | CATSLDRGREKLFF
TRBD1 | NA | TRBJ1-2 | TRBV7-3 | TGTGCCAGCAGCTTAGGACAGGGCTATGGCTACACCTTC | CASSLGQGYGYTF
NA | NA | TRBJ1-5 | TRBV5-8 | TGTGCCAGCAGCCCACAAGTCCACTATAGCAATCAGCCCCAGCATTTT | CASSPQVHYSNQPQHF
NA | NA | TRBJ2-5 | TRBV12-2 | TGTGCAAGTCGCTTAGATGACGAGGAAGAGACCCAGTACTTC | CASRLDDEEETQYF
TRBD1 | NA | TRBJ1-6 | TRBV5-1 | TGCGCCAGCAGCTTGCTCGGGACAGGTGAATCACCCCTCCACTTT | CASSLLGTGESPLHF
NA | NA | TRBJ1-2 | TRBV6-6 | TGTGCCAGCAGTTACTCCGGGGGGGACTATGGCTACACCTTC | CASSYSGGDYGYTF
TRBD2 | once | TRBJ2-1 | TRBV5-1 | TGCGCCAGCAGCTTGGGTCGCGGGGGGGCCCGTGAGCAGTTCTTC | CASSLGRGGAREQFF
TRBD1 | NA | TRBJ2-2 | TRBV2 | TGTGCCAGCTCTCCCCCCAGGGACAGCTTTAACACCGGGGAGCTGTTTTTT | CASSPPRDSFNTGELFF
NA | NA | TRBJ2-1 | TRBV19 | TGTGCCAGTAGTATAGCGGGAAGCTCCTACAATGAGCAGTTCTTC | CASSIAGSSYNEQFF
NA | NA | TRBJ2-1 | TRBV7-9 | TGTGCCAGCAGCTCCCAGACAGGCCCTGAGCAGTTCTTC | CASSSQTGPEQFF
TRBD2 | NA | TRBJ2-5 | TRBV7-2 | TGTGCCAGCAGCTTATTTCTAGCGGGGCTGAAAGAGACCCAGTACTTC | CASSLFLAGLKETQYF
TRBD1 | NA | TRBJ1-3 | TRBV7-6 | TGTGCCAGCAGCTTAGTCTACAGGGGCCCTGGAAACACCATATATTTT | CASSLVYRGPGNTIYF
NA | once | TRBJ2-1 | TRBV4-3 | TGCGCCAGCAGCCGGGAGGCGGGCCCATGGGATGAGCAGTTCTTC | CASSREAGPWDEQFF
TRBD1 | NA | TRBJ2-3 | TRBV9 | TGTGCCAGCAGCGTAGGGGGGTCAGGGGGCGGAGATACGCAGTATTTT | CASSVGGSGGGDTQYF
NA | NA | TRBJ2-5 | TRBV2 | TGTGCCAGCAGTGAAGCGCTTCGAGCACAAGAGACCCAGTACTTC | CASSEALRAQETQYF
TRBD2 | NA | TRBJ2-1 | TRBV3-1/TRBV3-2 | TGTGCCAGCAGCCAGGGGGGGGGTTCCTACAATGAGCAGTTCTTC | CASSQGGGSYNEQFF
TRBD1 | once | TRBJ1-4 | TRBV5-1 | TGCGCCAGCAGCCCCGGGACAGGGGGAGTGAGCACTAATGAAAAACTGTTTTTT | CASSPGTGGVSTNEKLFF